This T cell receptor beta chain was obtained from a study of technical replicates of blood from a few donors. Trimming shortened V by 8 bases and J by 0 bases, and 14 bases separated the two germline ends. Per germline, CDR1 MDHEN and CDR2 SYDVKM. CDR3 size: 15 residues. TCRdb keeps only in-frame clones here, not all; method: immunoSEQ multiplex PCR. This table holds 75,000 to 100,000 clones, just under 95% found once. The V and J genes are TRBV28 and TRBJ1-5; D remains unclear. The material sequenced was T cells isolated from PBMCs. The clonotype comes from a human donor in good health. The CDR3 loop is CASLLPGISNQPQHF. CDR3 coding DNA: TGTGCCAGCCTGCTGCCGGGGATTAGCAATCAGCCCCAGCATTTT. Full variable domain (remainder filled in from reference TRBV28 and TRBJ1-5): DVKVTQSSRYLVKRTGEKVFLECVQDMDHENMFWYRQDPGLGLRLIYFSYDVKMKEKGDIPEGYSVSREKKERFSLILESASTNQTSMYLCASLLPGISNQPQHFGDGTRLSIL.